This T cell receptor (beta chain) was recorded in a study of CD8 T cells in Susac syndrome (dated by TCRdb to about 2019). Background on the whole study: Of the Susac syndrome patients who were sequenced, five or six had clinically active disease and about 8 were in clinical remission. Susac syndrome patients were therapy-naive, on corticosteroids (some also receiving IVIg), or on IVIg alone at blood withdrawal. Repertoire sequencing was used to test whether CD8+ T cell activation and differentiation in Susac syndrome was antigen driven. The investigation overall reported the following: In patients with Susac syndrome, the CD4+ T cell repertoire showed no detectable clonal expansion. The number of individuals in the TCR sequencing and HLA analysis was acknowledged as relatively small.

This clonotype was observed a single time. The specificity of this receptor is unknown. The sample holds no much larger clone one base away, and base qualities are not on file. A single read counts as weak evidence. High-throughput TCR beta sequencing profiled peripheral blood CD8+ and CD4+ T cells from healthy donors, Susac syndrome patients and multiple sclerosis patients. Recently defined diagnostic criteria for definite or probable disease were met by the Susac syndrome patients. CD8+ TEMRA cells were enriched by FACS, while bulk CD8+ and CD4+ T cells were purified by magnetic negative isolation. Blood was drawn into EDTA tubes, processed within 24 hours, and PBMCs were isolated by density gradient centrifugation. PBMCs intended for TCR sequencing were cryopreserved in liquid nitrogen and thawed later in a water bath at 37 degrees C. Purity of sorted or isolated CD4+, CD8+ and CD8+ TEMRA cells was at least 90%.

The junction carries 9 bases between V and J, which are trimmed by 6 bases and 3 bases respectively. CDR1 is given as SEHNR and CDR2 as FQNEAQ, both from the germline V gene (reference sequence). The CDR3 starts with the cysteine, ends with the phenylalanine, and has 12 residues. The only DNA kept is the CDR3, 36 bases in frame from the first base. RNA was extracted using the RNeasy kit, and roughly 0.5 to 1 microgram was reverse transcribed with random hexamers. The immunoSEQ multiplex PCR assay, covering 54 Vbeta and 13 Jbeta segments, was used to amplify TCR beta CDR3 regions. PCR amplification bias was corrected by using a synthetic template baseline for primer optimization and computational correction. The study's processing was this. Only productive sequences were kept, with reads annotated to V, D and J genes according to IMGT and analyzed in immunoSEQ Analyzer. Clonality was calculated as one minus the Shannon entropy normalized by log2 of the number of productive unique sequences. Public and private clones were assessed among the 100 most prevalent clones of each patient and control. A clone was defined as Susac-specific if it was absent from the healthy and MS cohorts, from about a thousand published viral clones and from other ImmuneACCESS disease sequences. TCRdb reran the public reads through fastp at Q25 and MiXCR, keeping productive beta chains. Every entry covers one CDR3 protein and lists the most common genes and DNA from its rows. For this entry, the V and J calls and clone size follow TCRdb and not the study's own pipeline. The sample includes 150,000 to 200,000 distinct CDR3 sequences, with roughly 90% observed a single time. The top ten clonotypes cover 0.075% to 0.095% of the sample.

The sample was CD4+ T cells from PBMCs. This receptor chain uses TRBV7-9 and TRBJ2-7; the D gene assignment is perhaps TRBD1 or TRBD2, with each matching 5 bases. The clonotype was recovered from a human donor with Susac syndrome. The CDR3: CASRGEYYEQYF. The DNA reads TGTGCCAGCAGGGGGGAGTACTACGAGCAGTACTTC.